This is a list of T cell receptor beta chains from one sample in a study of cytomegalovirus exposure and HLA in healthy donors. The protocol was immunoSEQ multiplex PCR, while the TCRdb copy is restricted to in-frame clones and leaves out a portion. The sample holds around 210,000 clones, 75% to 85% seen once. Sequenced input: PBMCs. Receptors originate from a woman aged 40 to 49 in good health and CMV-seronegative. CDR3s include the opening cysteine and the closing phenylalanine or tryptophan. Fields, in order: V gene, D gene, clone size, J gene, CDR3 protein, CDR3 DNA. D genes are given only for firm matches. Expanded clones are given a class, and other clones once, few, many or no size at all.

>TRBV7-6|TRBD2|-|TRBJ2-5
CASSLGVTAGGFRETQYF
TGTGCCAGCAGCTTAGGGGTCACGGCGGGAGGGTTCCGGGAGACCCAGTACTTC
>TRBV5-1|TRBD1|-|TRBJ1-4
CASSLEGASNEKLFF
TGCGCCAGCAGCTTGGAGGGGGCAAGTAATGAAAAACTGTTTTTT
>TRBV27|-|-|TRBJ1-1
CASSLRRTVWTEAFF
TGTGCCAGCAGTCTCCGAAGGACAGTATGGACTGAAGCTTTCTTT
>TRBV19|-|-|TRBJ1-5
CASSIPRGRRDNQPQHF
TGTGCCAGTAGTATTCCACGAGGGAGACGCGACAATCAGCCCCAGCATTTT
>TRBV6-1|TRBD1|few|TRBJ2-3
CASSATGVTDTQYF
TGTGCCAGCAGTGCGACAGGGGTCACAGATACGCAGTATTTT
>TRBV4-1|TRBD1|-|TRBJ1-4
CASSQDWGQVSSTNEKLFF
TGCGCCAGCAGCCAAGACTGGGGACAGGTCTCTTCAACTAATGAAAAACTGTTTTTT
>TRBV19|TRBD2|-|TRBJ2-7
CASRVTSGSYEQYF
TGTGCCAGTAGGGTGACTAGCGGATCCTACGAGCAGTACTTC
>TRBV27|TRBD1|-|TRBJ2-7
CASSLDRGYEQYF
TGTGCCAGCAGTTTAGACAGGGGGTACGAGCAGTACTTC
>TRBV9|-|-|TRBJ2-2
CASSRWATGELFF
TGTGCCAGCAGCCGTTGGGCCACCGGGGAGCTGTTTTTT
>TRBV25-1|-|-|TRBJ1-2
CASGPGRAGALTYGYTF
TGTGCCAGCGGGCCTGGTCGCGCAGGGGCCCTGACTTATGGCTACACCTTC
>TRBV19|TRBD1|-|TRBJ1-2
CASSILGQTHGYTF
TGTGCCAGTAGTATTCTGGGACAGACCCATGGCTACACCTTC
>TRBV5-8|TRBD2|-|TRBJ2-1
CASSLVLSSGSYNEQFF
TGTGCCAGCAGCTTGGTTCTGTCTAGCGGGAGTTACAATGAGCAGTTCTTC
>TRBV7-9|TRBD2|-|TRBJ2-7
CASSLAGERVVQYF
TGTGCCAGCAGCCTAGCGGGAGAGAGGGTCGTGCAGTACTTC
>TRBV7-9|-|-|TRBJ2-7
CASSLGQGKATYEQYF
TGTGCCAGCAGCCTAGGCCAGGGTAAGGCGACCTACGAGCAGTACTTC
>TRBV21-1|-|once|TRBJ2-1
CASPTVLAGGPRVPPTYNEQFF
TGTGCCAGCCCTACCGTACTAGCGGGAGGGCCAAGGGTTCCACCAACCTACAATGAGCAGTTCTTC
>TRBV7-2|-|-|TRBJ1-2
CASSPHPLADGYTF
TGTGCCAGCAGCCCCCATCCGCTAGCTGATGGCTACACCTTC
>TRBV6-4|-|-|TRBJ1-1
CASSFQGWGTEAFF
TGTGCCAGCAGTTTCCAGGGATGGGGCACTGAAGCTTTCTTT
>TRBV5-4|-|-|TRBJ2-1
CASSLAPFGNEQFF
TGTGCCAGCAGCTTGGCCCCATTCGGGAATGAGCAGTTCTTC
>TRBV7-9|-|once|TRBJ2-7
CASSLDVSARVKYF
TGTGCCAGCAGCTTAGACGTATCCGCTCGGGTAAAGTACTTC
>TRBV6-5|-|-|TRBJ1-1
CASSYSADTEAFF
TGTGCCAGCAGTTACTCGGCAGACACTGAAGCTTTCTTT
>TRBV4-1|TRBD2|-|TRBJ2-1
CASSPIMAGLADKNEQFF
TGCGCCAGCAGCCCAATAATGGCAGGACTAGCGGATAAGAATGAGCAGTTCTTC
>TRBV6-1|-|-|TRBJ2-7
CASSAPRQVIYEQYF
TGTGCCAGCAGTGCCCCCCGCCAGGTCATCTACGAGCAGTACTTC
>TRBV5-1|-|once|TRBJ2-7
CASGAGRPLGEQYF
TGCGCCAGCGGGGCGGGGAGGCCTTTGGGGGAGCAGTACTTC
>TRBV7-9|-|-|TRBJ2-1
CASSFSSYNEQFF
TGTGCCAGCAGCTTTAGCTCCTACAATGAGCAGTTCTTC
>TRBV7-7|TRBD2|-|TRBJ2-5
CASSPRGDFQETQYF
TGTGCCAGCAGCCCCCGGGGGGATTTTCAAGAGACCCAGTACTTC
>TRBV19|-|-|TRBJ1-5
CASSIVLQVSNQPQHF
TGTGCCAGTAGTATAGTCTTACAAGTTAGCAATCAGCCCCAGCATTTT
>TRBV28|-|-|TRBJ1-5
CASRSALNQPQHF
TGTGCCAGCAGGTCCGCCCTAAATCAGCCCCAGCATTTT
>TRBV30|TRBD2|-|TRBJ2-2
CAWSVGSLAGGIPGELFF
TGTGCCTGGAGTGTAGGCTCGCTAGCGGGAGGTATCCCCGGGGAGCTGTTTTTT
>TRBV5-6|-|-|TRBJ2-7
CASSSGRGYEQYF
TGTGCCAGCAGCTCGGGTAGAGGCTACGAGCAGTACTTC
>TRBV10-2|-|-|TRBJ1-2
CASSESWLQGMNGYTF
TGCGCCAGCAGTGAAAGTTGGCTGCAGGGGATGAATGGCTACACCTTC
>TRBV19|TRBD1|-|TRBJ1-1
CASRLSGQGSMNTEAFF
TGTGCCAGTAGGTTATCGGGACAGGGGTCAATGAACACTGAAGCTTTCTTT
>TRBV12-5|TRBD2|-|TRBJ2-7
CASGLALAGGSPSYEQYF
TGTGCTAGTGGTTTAGCGCTAGCGGGAGGGTCCCCTTCCTACGAGCAGTACTTC
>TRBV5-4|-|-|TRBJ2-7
CASSGEAYEQYF
TGTGCCAGCAGCGGGGAGGCCTACGAGCAGTACTTC
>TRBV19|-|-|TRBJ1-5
CASSISGGRGHQPQHF
TGTGCCAGTAGTATTTCGGGAGGGCGAGGCCATCAGCCCCAGCATTTT
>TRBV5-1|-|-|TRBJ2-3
CASSFLADPTDTQYF
TGCGCCAGCAGCTTTTTAGCGGACCCCACAGATACGCAGTATTTT
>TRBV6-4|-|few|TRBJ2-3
CASSDSGTGDTDTQYF
TGTGCCAGCAGTGACTCTGGGACTGGGGACACAGATACGCAGTATTTT
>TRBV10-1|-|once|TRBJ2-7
CANGDTKNAYEQYF
TGCGCCAACGGGGACACAAAGAATGCCTACGAGCAGTACTTC
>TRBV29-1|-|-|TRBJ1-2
CSVEDLADTYGYTF
TGCAGCGTTGAAGATTTAGCGGATACGTATGGCTACACCTTC
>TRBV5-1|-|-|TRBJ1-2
CASNTGSSSYGYTF
TGCGCCAGCAATACAGGGAGCTCCTCCTATGGCTACACCTTC
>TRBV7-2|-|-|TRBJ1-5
CASSSQMDQPQHF
TGTGCCAGCAGCTCACAGATGGATCAGCCCCAGCATTTT